This TCR beta chain was sequenced during a study of blood T cell repertoires in COVID-19. Clinical history reported by participants formed the basis on which cohorts were assigned. Assay used: immunoSEQ multiplex PCR; TCRdb lists only in-frame clones, some missing. This table holds 150,000 to 200,000 clones, roughly 88% found once. Trimming pared 2 bases from V and 1 base from J, leaving 8 bases between. There are 15 residues in the CDR3. Germline assignment: CDR1 WSHSY and CDR2 SAAADI. This chain connects TRBV10-2 to TRBJ2-2; D remains ambiguous. The sequencing sample was made of PBMCs or T cells enriched from blood (not recorded which). The sequence came from a woman aged 60-70 years who had recovered from COVID-19. CDR3 amino acids: CASSEPGWNTGELFF. In nucleotides, the CDR3 is TGCGCCAGCAGTGAGCCGGGTTGGAACACCGGGGAGCTGTTTTTT.